This paragraph covers one T cell receptor beta chain sequence. What it recognizes is unknown. PCR involved 60 Vbeta and 13 Jbeta primers. Measured with immunoSEQ multiplex PCR; TCRdb has only the in-frame clones, and not every one. The repertoire holds about 160,000 clones, with 75% as singletons. The V gene lost 0 bases and the J gene lost 5 bases, with 13 bases spanning the gap. Germline V CDR1 and CDR2: SGDLS, YYNGEE. CDR3 size: 15 residues. These data originate in a study of cytomegalovirus exposure and HLA in healthy donors. Study-level results: A later analysis linked a missense variant in DCLRE1C to the trimming of TCR beta V and J genes. Most of the TCR beta V segments (in an earlier analysis) were productive either about 87% or about 30% of the time. Common viral pathogens (according to a later analysis) appeared linked to several of the most significant clusters.

The donors gave bone marrow, and they were healthy. This chain links TRBV9 with TRBJ2-3, with D possibly matching TRBD1 (6 bases). Sequencing input: PBMCs. This clonotype was sampled from a female donor in good health and CMV-seronegative. The CDR3 DNA is TGTGCCAGCAGCGTAGAGGCAGGGGAAGGAGATACGCAGTATTTT. This translates into CASSVEAGEGDTQYF.